This TCR beta chain originates from a study of cytomegalovirus exposure and HLA in healthy donors. With V trimmed by 4 bases and J by 5 bases, 24 bases remained unmatched. The CDR3 spans 21 residues. The germline V gene has CDR1 SGHRS and CDR2 YFSETQ. Primers included in the PCR were 60 Vbeta and 13 Jbeta primers. Profiled with immunoSEQ multiplex PCR; TCRdb holds only in-frame clones, not every one. The sample holds some 130,000 clones, more than 7.5% seen once. This clone was seen a handful of times. This TCR came from a man between 45 and 60 years old in good health and CMV-seronegative. Specimen: PBMCs. This chain joins TRBV5-1 and TRBJ2-3; TRBD2 matches 11 bases. This CDR3 reads CASSPSKGVTAIAGGQDTQYF. The CDR3 DNA reads as TGCGCCAGCAGCCCAAGCAAAGGGGTCACTGCCATAGCGGGAGGGCAAGATACGCAGTATTTT.